The rows below give T cell receptor beta chains drawn from one sample of a study of beta chain features in type 1 diabetes. Produced via immunoSEQ multiplex PCR; TCRdb's table is partial and in-frame only. The sample includes more than 300,000 clones, 9.3% of them seen just once. The sequenced material came from central memory CD4+ T cells from blood. These TCRs come from a man aged 25-45 years with type 1 diabetes. Each CDR3 is given with its conserved first and last residue. D genes are given only for firm matches. Expanded clones are given a class, and other clones once, few, many or no size at all.

J gene | D gene | V gene | clone size | CDR3 DNA | CDR3 protein
TRBJ2-5 | TRBD1 | TRBV5-1 | few | TGCGCCAGCAGCTTGGAGATGGGACACTCGGGACAGCTAGAGTACTTC | CASSLEMGHSGQLEYF
TRBJ2-7 | NA | TRBV5-1 | few | TGCGCCAGCAGCCTCAGGACAGACTCCTACGAGCAGTACTTC | CASSLRTDSYEQYF
TRBJ2-3 | TRBD2 | TRBV2 | NA | TGTGCCAGCAGGGCGGGGGGGCGTACCACAGATACGCAGTATTTT | CASRAGGRTTDTQYF
TRBJ2-6 | NA | TRBV2 | few | TGTGCCAGCAGCGTCCCAGGCTTTAGCTCTGGGGCCAACGTCCTGACTTTC | CASSVPGFSSGANVLTF
TRBJ2-2 | NA | TRBV4-1 | few | TGCGCCAGCAGCCAAGTTGCAGGGATGGGCACCGGGGAGCTGTTTTTT | CASSQVAGMGTGELFF
TRBJ2-2 | TRBD1 | TRBV7-2 | NA | TGTGCCAGCAGGGACAGGGGAAACACCGGGGAGCTGTTTTTT | CASRDRGNTGELFF
TRBJ2-5 | TRBD2 | TRBV2 | many | TGTGCCAGCAGTGAGCGGGGGACAGAGACCCAGTACTTC | CASSERGTETQYF
TRBJ2-5 | TRBD1 | TRBV6-6 | few | TGTGCCAGCAGCACCCGGGACAGGGGTGGGGAGACCCAGTACTTC | CASSTRDRGGETQYF
TRBJ1-3 | NA | TRBV28 | few | TGTGCCACCGTGGGGGCCGGGAGGGGAAACACCATATATTTT | CATVGAGRGNTIYF
TRBJ2-4 | TRBD1 | TRBV29-1 | few | TGCAGCGCCGGACAGGCGGGCATTCAGTACTTC | CSAGQAGIQYF
TRBJ1-1 | TRBD1 | TRBV10-3 | NA | TGTGCCATCAGTGAGGGACAGGTCATGAACACTGAAGCTTTCTTT | CAISEGQVMNTEAFF
TRBJ2-7 | NA | TRBV7-2 | few | TGTGCCAGCAGCTTCGGAGTCTACGAGCAGTACTTC | CASSFGVYEQYF
TRBJ2-2 | TRBD1 | TRBV2 | few | TGTGCCAGCAGCCCCTTGAGGGGGCAGGGCACCGGGGAGCTGTTTTTT | CASSPLRGQGTGELFF
TRBJ1-5 | NA | TRBV30 | few | TGTGCCTGGAGTGTTGCCGGTGCTCAGCCCCAGCATTTT | CAWSVAGAQPQHF
TRBJ1-2 | NA | TRBV28 | NA | TGTGCCAGCAGTACAATGAGGGGGGCGAATGGCTACACCTTC | CASSTMRGANGYTF
TRBJ1-5 | TRBD1 | TRBV19 | NA | TGTGCCAGTAGTAGGGGACAGGGCGATCAGCCCCAGCATTTT | CASSRGQGDQPQHF
TRBJ2-2 | NA | TRBV29-1 | NA | TGCAGCGTTGATCTATATGGGACCGGCGAGGAGCTGTTTTTT | CSVDLYGTGEELFF
TRBJ1-1 | NA | TRBV29-1 | few | TGCAGCGTGATGGCCTTCGATGGAAGCACTGAAGCTTTCTTT | CSVMAFDGSTEAFF
TRBJ2-7 | TRBD1 | TRBV28 | NA | TGTGCCAGTACTGATGGACAGGGCTCTTTGTTCGAGCAGTACTTC | CASTDGQGSLFEQYF
TRBJ2-7 | TRBD2 | TRBV29-1 | NA | TGCAGCGCCACTCTAGCGGGGGTGGGCGAGCAGTACTTC | CSATLAGVGEQYF